A single TCR beta chain is shown here with its context. The antigen this receptor binds is unknown. No clone much larger than this one lies a single base away; base qualities are absent. Naive CD8 T cell libraries were made from around 18,000 to 910,000 sorted cells using 10%, 30% or 50% of purified RNA. Naive CD8 T cells, defined as CD8+CD4-CCR7+CD45RA+, were FACS-sorted into RLT Plus buffer on a BD FACSAria II. Detection sensitivity was tested by spiking Jurkat RNA equal to roughly ten TCR copies' worth into samples containing roughly 19,000-1,100,000 naive CD8 T cells. CD8 T cells were enriched with RosetteSep CD8+ T Cell Enrichment Cocktail and Ficoll-Paque, followed by ACK red cell lysis. The CDR3 spans 17 residues, from the cysteine through the phenylalanine. Just CDR3 DNA is preserved here, 51 bases in frame from base 1. Reading the germline V gene gives CDR1 SQVTM and CDR2 ANQGSEA. V loses 6 bases at its end and J loses 0 bases; junction bases beyond the gene matches: 10.

The data stem from a study of molecular identifiers for immune sequencing clone quantification (dated 2018 in TCRdb). Looking at the study overall: For a replicate experiment, the RNA from either approximately 20,000 or 100,000 naive CD8 T cells was divided into five aliquots, and four of those aliquots went on to sequencing. CD8 T cells were used in a methods study to benchmark molecular-identifier clustering-based TCR repertoire sequencing (MIDCIRS) and TCR RNA copy counting. The paper's findings and limits, for the study overall: Modeling indicated about 3 TCR RNA copies recovered per cell, compared with about ten by digital PCR, which implies a capture efficiency of around 31%. When barcode sub-clustering was omitted, TCR diversity was inflated by chimeric consensus sequences, with chimeras reaching as high as 47%. Spiked-in Jurkat TCR RNA equivalent to a single cell was reported to be detectable even among one million naive CD8 T cells. Identical TCR molecules sharing a barcode could cause highly expanded clone sizes to be underestimated. Naive libraries contained spiked-in Jurkat TCR RNA (approximately nine copies' worth), which is not part of the donor repertoire. In CMV-specific effector cells, clones with more than 20 RNA copies contained over 99% of molecules, whereas in naive cells such clones contained under 1% of molecules.

Library creation used PCR. TCRdb names NextSeq 500 as the instrument used. Bulk TCR libraries were generated as previously described, with the TCR primers listed in Table S5 used. Purification of total RNA was performed with the Qiagen AllPrep DNA/RNA kit. Reads from multiple sequencing runs of the same library were pooled before analysis. Turning to the authors' computational methods: Reads were retained only if an exact TCR constant sequence was present, and the retained reads were trimmed to 150 nt and grouped according to their 12-nt molecular barcodes. Reads in each barcode group were sub-clustered using a 15% Levenshtein threshold, and a quality-weighted consensus sequence was built for each RNA molecule. Non-functional sequences were discarded, and so were lower-count sequences lying one edit away from another sequence. Barcode sub-clusters with fewer than 20% of the maximum read count were removed, based on fitting two negative binomial distributions. The raw public data were reprocessed by TCRdb itself: fastp quality trimming at Q25, MiXCR clonotype calling, in-frame beta chains only. Rows merge per CDR3 protein into single entries with the most common DNA and genes. The V and J calls and clone size come from TCRdb's table, not from the authors' own analysis. The sample table lists about 100,000 distinct CDR3 sequences, approximately 40% of them with a count of one. Around 4.2% of the sample belongs to the ten largest clones.

The chain links TRBV29-1 with TRBJ2-1; 11 bases in between match TRBD2. This receptor was obtained from a human donor in good health. Some libraries in this study had Jurkat cell RNA spiked in. What was sequenced was naive CD8+ T cells from blood, with Jurkat cell RNA spiked in. The meaning of the sample's cell subset or site label: FACS-sorted CD8+CD4-CCR7+CD45RA+ naive T cells. The nucleotide sequence is TGCAGCGTCAAGGGTAGCGGGAGGGGGGGCTCCTACAATGAGCAGTTCTTC. It encodes CSVKGSGRGGSYNEQFF.